This TCR beta chain was sequenced for a study of post-analysis software for immune sequencing data (dated by TCRdb to about 2015). Regarding the research as a whole: The recorded disease courses included relapsing-remitting, secondary progressive and progressive-relapsing multiple sclerosis, and some patients had no subtype annotation. A subset of samples was prepared in parallel using single-end sample barcoding, then pooled and co-amplified after Illumina adapter ligation. The patient repertoires were compared against fewer than twelve previously published healthy control repertoires obtained from donors aged 6 to 25 years. Broader findings and caveats from the paper: The control group was slightly older than the multiple sclerosis patient group. Direct clustering with F measure showed strong co-clustering of samples prepared in the same batch, prompting a batch-effect correction. Significantly lower normalized Chao1 diversity was found in multiple sclerosis patients than in controls, suggesting substantial peripheral T-cell clonal expansion. Patients showed significantly higher frequencies than controls for roughly 5 TRBV segments, among them TRBV5-6, TRBV5-1 and TRBV20-1.

TCR beta repertoires were profiled from peripheral blood of 10 to 15 young patients with multiple sclerosis to demonstrate the VDJtools post-analysis software. The patients with multiple sclerosis were children and adolescents between about 6 and 15 years of age. Inclusive of the bounding cysteine and phenylalanine, the CDR3 is 14 residues long. Only CDR3 DNA remains: 42 bases, in frame from the first base. CDR1 and CDR2 (KGHSH, LQKENI) derive from the germline V gene. V has 8 bases trimmed and J has 2 bases trimmed; junction bases matching no gene number 7. Receptor libraries were prepared by PCR. The sequencer listed for this sample is Illumina HiSeq 2500. Unique molecular identifiers were incorporated into TCR beta cDNA libraries to reduce PCR and sequencing biases. Every 1 to 10 million input T cells yielded 500,000 or so cDNA molecules, meaning each molecule approximated one T cell. The same protocol used for the earlier healthy control dataset was applied to prepare and sequence the patient libraries. Within a given batch, samples were prepared together, multiplexed and sequenced on the same HiSeq lane. As for the original processing: MIGEC was used to process the raw barcoded reads, and molecular identifier groups with only a single read were discarded before consensus assembly and CDR3 extraction. Clonotype tables were post-analysed with VDJtools, and diversity was normalized by down-sampling all datasets to the smallest sample size. In repertoire overlap clustering, CDR3 amino acid sequences, but not nucleotide sequences, were matched to correct batch-related cross-sample contamination. TCRdb's own reprocessing of the public reads used fastp at Q25 and MiXCR and kept productive beta chains. Identical CDR3 protein sequences are pooled into one entry, listed with their most common genes and DNA. These V and J calls originate from TCRdb's pipeline instead of the authors' own analysis. In this sample the table shows about 500,000 distinct CDR3 sequences, around 40% of which occur a single time. Together, the top ten hold roughly 12% of the sample.

Note on this clonotype: Its target antigen remains unknown. Base quality data are lacking; no much larger clone is found one base away.

The TCR sequence derives from a girl aged 5-17 years with multiple sclerosis. Sequenced sample: blood. The chain links TRBV18 with TRBJ2-7, and TRBD1 aligns with 9 junction nucleotides. The DNA reads as follows: TGTGCCAGCAGCCCTCGGGACAGGGCCTACGAGCAGTACTTC. Its amino acids are CASSPRDRAYEQYF. The CDR3, completed at both ends by the reference TRBV18 and TRBJ2-7 genes, gives the full variable domain NAGVMQNPRHLVRRRGQEARLRCSPMKGHSHVYWYRQLPEEGLKFMVYLQKENIIDESGMPKERFSAEFPKEGPSILRIQQVVRGDSAAYFCASSPRDRAYEQYFGPGTRLTVT.